Below are 29 T cell receptor beta chains sequenced from a single sample in a study of cytomegalovirus exposure and HLA in healthy donors. The PCR ran on 60 Vbeta and 13 Jbeta primers. Only in-frame clones appear in the TCRdb table, and some are missing; sequencing was by immunoSEQ multiplex PCR. In the table there are around 150,000 clones, 80% of which are singletons. Sequenced: PBMCs. Receptor source: a woman aged 40-49 years in good health and CMV-seronegative.

V usage is TRBV14 and J usage is TRBJ2-7, with TRBD2 matching over 9 bases. The germline V gene encodes CDR1 SGHDN and CDR2 FVKESK. Trimming took 1 base from V and 3 from J; bases not matched to a gene: 1. The CDR3 loop spans 14 amino acids. The CDR3 bases are TGTGCCAGCAGCCAAGGACTAGCGGTCTACGAGCAGTACTTC. Encoded protein: CASSQGLAVYEQYF.

V is TRBV5-1 and J is TRBJ2-2, with TRBD1 matching over 7 bases. This CDR3 is built from 15 residues. Germline CDR1 and CDR2: SGHRS and YFSETQ. Trimming at V came to 5 bases and at J to 3 bases, leaving 7 bases not matched to a gene. CDR3 nucleotides: TGCGCCAGCAGTTCCGGACAGGAGTACACCGGGGAGCTGTTTTTT. It codes for CASSSGQEYTGELFF.

The chain combines TRBV5-1 with TRBJ2-2; weak D call: TRBD2 (6 bases). The CDR3 length is 14 residues. Deletions cut 5 bases from V and 3 bases from J, with 11 bases between. Germline V lookup: CDR1 SGHRS, CDR2 YFSETQ. CDR3 DNA: TGCGCCAGCAGACGGGGGAGCGACACCGGGGAGCTGTTTTTT. Protein: CASRRGSDTGELFF.

The genes are TRBV11-3 and TRBJ2-2; 7 positions agree with TRBD2. The CDR3 is 17 amino acids. Trimming took 2 bases from V and 6 from J; bases not matched to a gene: 12. From germline, CDR1 is SGHNT and CDR2 YENEEA. The CDR3: CASSLLAMGGSPGELFF. As DNA, the CDR3 is TGTGCCAGCAGCTTACTTGCTATGGGGGGGTCCCCCGGGGAGCTGTTTTTT.

This clone was observed a handful of times. The chain recombines TRBV28 with TRBJ1-6; D perhaps matches TRBD1 (6 bases). The germline V gene has CDR1 MDHEN and CDR2 SYDVKM. The CDR3 is 14 residues long. V gave up 1 base and J gave up 5 bases, with 6 bases separating them. CDR3 protein: CASSLSGDNSPLHF. The CDR3 DNA reads TGTGCCAGCAGTTTATCAGGGGATAATTCACCCCTCCACTTT.

This chain connects TRBV5-1 to TRBJ1-2, with 7 nucleotides matching TRBD1. The CDR3 is 14 amino acids. J was trimmed by 4 bases and V by 3 bases; bases with no gene match: 6. Germline lookup yields CDR1 SGHRS and CDR2 YFSETQ. The CDR3 DNA is TGCGCCAGCAGCTCGGATCAGGGGGGCTATGGCTACACCTTC. The encoded protein is CASSSDQGGYGYTF. The full variable domain, with the rest looked up from reference TRBV5-1 and TRBJ1-2, is KAGVTQTPRYLIKTRGQQVTLSCSPISGHRSVSWYQQTPGQGLQFLFEYFSETQRNKGNFPGRFSGRQFSNSRSEMNVSTLELGDSALYLCASSSDQGGYGYTFGSGTRLTVV.

The genes are TRBV6-5 and TRBJ2-7, with D perhaps TRBD1 (5 bases). The CDR3 is made up of 12 amino acids. Trimming took off 8 bases at V and 6 bases at J, with 14 bases between the two ends. Germline V gene lookup returns CDR1 MNHEY and CDR2 SVGAGI. In DNA form, the CDR3 reads TGTGCCAGCTCTCCAGGGTCACGCGAGCAGTACTTC. Translated, it gives CASSPGSREQYF.

A single count supports this clone. The chain employs TRBV15 and TRBJ1-4; 8 bases match TRBD1. V shed 8 bases, J shed 8 bases, and the junction held 7 bases outside the gene matches. Germline loops: CDR1 LNHNV, CDR2 YYDKDF (reference sequence). This CDR3 has 13 amino acids. For the CDR3, the DNA is TGTGCCACCTCCAGACAGGGGCGGGAAAAACTGTTTTTT. Protein sequence: CATSRQGREKLFF.

DNA of the CDR3: TGCGCCAGCAGCTTGGAGGGGGTGAAGGGTCAGCCCCAGCATTTT. It encodes CASSLEGVKGQPQHF. The chain employs TRBV5-1 and TRBJ1-5; possibly TRBD1 for D (6 bases). This CDR3 contains 15 residues. V lost 0 bases and J 6 bases, leaving 13 bases between the germline ends. From germline, CDR1 is SGHRS and CDR2 YFSETQ.

DNA for the CDR3: TGTGCCAGCAGTGTACCCCAGGGACACATCTCTGGAAACACCATATATTTT. Translating it yields CASSVPQGHISGNTIYF. V gene TRBV6-1 combines with J gene TRBJ1-3; TRBD1 is a possible D gene (6 bases). Trimming took 4 bases from V and 0 from J, leaving 16 bases between them. CDR1 and CDR2 from the germline V gene are MNHNS and SASEGT. The CDR3 contains 17 residues.

Only one count was recorded for this clone. J is TRBJ1-1 and V is TRBV7-3; no reliable D call. This CDR3 spans 14 amino acids. Trimming shortened V by 3 bases and J by 1 base, and 9 bases separated the two germline ends. The germline CDR1 and CDR2 sequences are SGHTA and FQGTGA. CDR3 DNA: TGTGCCAGCAGCTTTGTCCCGGGGAACACTGAAGCTTTCTTT. Translating it yields CASSFVPGNTEAFF. The whole variable domain, filled in from reference TRBV7-3 and TRBJ1-1, reads GAGVSQTPSNKVTEKGKYVELRCDPISGHTALYWYRQSLGQGPEFLIYFQGTGAADDSGLPNDRFFAVRPEGSVSTLKIQRTERGDSAVYLCASSFVPGNTEAFFGQGTRLTVV.

The V call is TRBV6-5, the J call TRBJ2-5; a possible D gene is TRBD2 (7 bases). The CDR3 spans 15 residues. Trimming took off 9 bases at V and 5 bases at J, with 22 bases between the two ends. Germline lookup yields CDR1 MNHEY and CDR2 SVGAGI. Written as DNA, the CDR3 is TGTGCCAGTTCAAACAGGGCTAGCGGAGACGAGACCCAGTACTTC. Translation: CASSNRASGDETQYF.

The chain links TRBV28 to TRBJ1-4; 11 nucleotides agree with TRBD1. V trimming: 2 bases; J trimming: 1 base; junction bases outside the gene matches: 12. This CDR3 has 20 residues. Germline CDR1 is MDHEN and CDR2 is SYDVKM. For the CDR3, the DNA is TGTGCCAGCAGTTTAGCATGGGCGGGGACAGGGGGTTTAACTAATGAAAAACTGTTTTTT. Amino acid sequence: CASSLAWAGTGGLTNEKLFF.

The chain carries TRBV18 and TRBJ2-3; D is possibly TRBD2 (5 bases). Germline V gives CDR1 KGHSH, CDR2 LQKENI. This CDR3 is built from 17 residues. Trimming pared 4 bases from V and 6 bases from J, leaving 23 bases between. This chain's CDR3 is CASSLSIGIAFADTQYF. In DNA, the CDR3 is TGTGCCAGCTCACTTTCCATCGGGATTGCCTTTGCGGATACGCAGTATTTT. Complete variable domain (other parts from reference TRBV18 and TRBJ2-3): NAGVMQNPRHLVRRRGQEARLRCSPMKGHSHVYWYRQLPEEGLKFMVYLQKENIIDESGMPKERFSAEFPKEGPSILRIQQVVRGDSAAYFCASSLSIGIAFADTQYFGPGTRLTVL.

The CDR3: CASSVTRAEAFF. The CDR3 region has the DNA TGTGCCAGCAGTGTAACCCGGGCTGAAGCTTTCTTT. The V call is TRBV6-1, the J call TRBJ1-1; no reliable D call. The length of the CDR3 is 12 residues. Germline loops: CDR1 MNHNS, CDR2 SASEGT. The V gene lost 4 bases and the J gene lost 6 bases, with 9 bases spanning the gap.

Remarks on this clone: Compared with germline, one end of the junction differs, possibly owing to a read error. The chain employs TRBV11-2 and TRBJ2-4; D gene unclear. This CDR3 is 12 amino acids long. Germline CDR1 reads SGHAT; CDR2 reads FQNNGV. CDR3 protein: CASSPPENSQYF. The CDR3 region has the DNA TGTGCCAGCAGCCCCCCGGAAAACAGTCAGTACTTC.

J is TRBJ2-3 and V is TRBV28; TRBD2 aligns across 12 bases. This CDR3 comprises 13 residues. The germline V gene encodes CDR1 MDHEN and CDR2 SYDVKM. Trimming took 4 bases from V and 14 from J; bases not matched to a gene: 7. CDR3 nucleotide sequence: TGTGCCAGCAGTTCCGGACTAGCGGGGCCCGGGTATTTT. It translates to CASSSGLAGPGYF.

V is TRBV2 and J is TRBJ2-1; 7 bases match TRBD1. After removal of 7 bases from V and 2 bases from J, the junction contained 5 bases not matched to a gene. CDR1 is SNHLY, CDR2 FYNNEI, per germline. CDR3 length: 14 amino acids. The DNA for the CDR3 is TGTGCCAGCATGGTTCAGGGGGCCTACAATGAGCAGTTCTTC. Translating it yields CASMVQGAYNEQFF. Based on the CDR3 plus reference TRBV2 and TRBJ2-1, the full variable domain is EPEVTQTPSHQVTQMGQEVILRCVPISNHLYFYWYRQILGQKVEFLVSFYNNEISEKSEIFDDQFSVERPDGSNFTLKIRSTKLEDSAMYFCASMVQGAYNEQFFGPGTRLTVL.

The chain uses TRBV29-1 and TRBJ2-5, with TRBD1 matching over 7 bases. This CDR3 spans 13 amino acids. Trimming at V came to 5 bases and at J to 3 bases, leaving 6 bases not matched to a gene. Germline CDR1 is SQVTM and CDR2 is ANQGSEA. The CDR3 sequence: CSVRSTGEETQYF. The CDR3 DNA sequence: TGCAGCGTTAGGTCCACAGGGGAAGAGACCCAGTACTTC.

This clone was recorded a few times. A read error may account for a junction end that differs from germline. This chain uses TRBV18 with TRBJ2-1; possible D gene TRBD2, 6 bases. This CDR3 is built from 15 residues. CDR1 and CDR2 from the germline V gene are KGHSH and LQKENI. The CDR3 coding sequence is TGTGCCAGCTCACCACCGTGGGACTCCTACAATGAGCAGCTCTTC. It specifies CASSPPWDSYNEQLF.

This clone was observed a few times. The gene calls are TRBV28 and TRBJ2-1; TRBD2 matches 8 bases. This CDR3 region has 17 residues. Losses at the gene ends were 8 bases for V and 5 bases for J; bases not matched to a gene: 17. The V gene's germline CDR1 is MDHEN and CDR2 SYDVKM. The CDR3 reads CASSLTLLAVVHNEQFF. DNA for the CDR3: TGTGCCAGCTCCCTCACCCTACTAGCGGTCGTTCACAATGAGCAGTTCTTC. Full variable domain (rest looked up from reference TRBV28 and TRBJ2-1): DVKVTQSSRYLVKRTGEKVFLECVQDMDHENMFWYRQDPGLGLRLIYFSYDVKMKEKGDIPEGYSVSREKKERFSLILESASTNQTSMYLCASSLTLLAVVHNEQFFGPGTRLTVL.

The chain employs TRBV7-9 and TRBJ2-6, with TRBD1 as a possible D gene (5 bases). This CDR3 has 19 amino acids. Germline values: CDR1 SEHNR, CDR2 FQNEAQ (reference sequence). Trimming took off 6 bases at V and 0 bases at J, with 21 bases between the two ends. The DNA of the CDR3 is TGTGCCAGCAGACAAACCCAGGCCAGGGCCCGCTCTGGGGCCAACGTCCTGACTTTC. Protein: CASRQTQARARSGANVLTF. The full variable domain, in which reference TRBV7-9 and TRBJ2-6 provide the parts outside the CDR3, is DTGVSQNPRHKITKRGQNVTFRCDPISEHNRLYWYRQTLGQGPEFLTYFQNEAQLEKSRLLSDRFSAERPKGSFSTLEIQRTEQGDSAMYLCASRQTQARARSGANVLTFGAGSRLTVL.

The chain is built from TRBV4-1 and TRBJ2-5; 10 bases agree with TRBD2. The CDR3 has 16 residues. The germline V gene has CDR1 MGHRA and CDR2 YSYEKL. After removal of 0 bases from V and 5 bases from J, the junction contained 6 bases not matched to a gene. CDR3 amino acids: CASSQDPAGGPETQYF. DNA for the CDR3: TGCGCCAGCAGCCAAGATCCAGCGGGGGGGCCGGAGACCCAGTACTTC.

The rearrangement uses TRBV6-5 and TRBJ2-5; TRBD1 is a possible D gene (5 bases). The J call is doubtful: the DNA matches TRBJ2-7 better. There are 14 residues in the CDR3. Germline-derived CDR1 and CDR2 are MNHEY and SVGAGI. CDR3 in DNA: TGTGCCAGCAGTTACTCGACAGATTCCTACGAGCAGTACTTC. This encodes CASSYSTDSYEQYF.

The chain joins TRBV6-1 to TRBJ2-7; D perhaps matches TRBD1 (5 bases). V lost 11 bases and J 0 bases, leaving 11 bases between the germline ends. There are 12 residues in the CDR3. Looked up from germline, CDR1 is MNHNS and CDR2 is SASEGT. The CDR3 reads CAGGHSSYEQYF. DNA of the CDR3: TGTGCCGGTGGACACAGCTCCTACGAGCAGTACTTC.

The V gene is TRBV7-2, the J gene TRBJ2-1, with 9 positions matching TRBD2. The V gene's germline CDR1 is SGHTA and CDR2 FQGNSA. The CDR3 extends over 15 amino acids. Germline trimming cut 6 bases from V and 9 bases from J; bases unmatched to any gene: 12. For the CDR3, the DNA is TGTGCCAGCAGTTTCATAGCGGGGGAAGGCGGTGAGCAGTTCTTC. This sequence encodes CASSFIAGEGGEQFF.

The chain joins TRBV9 to TRBJ2-3; TRBD2 matches 7 bases. The ends lost 2 bases at V and 2 bases at J; junction bases unmatched: 8. From germline, CDR1 is SGDLS and CDR2 YYNGEE. The CDR3 totals 16 residues. This CDR3 reads CASSVGSGLLTDTQYF. CDR3 coding DNA: TGTGCCAGCAGCGTCGGTAGCGGGTTACTCACAGATACGCAGTATTTT. The complete variable domain, with remaining parts taken from reference TRBV9 and TRBJ2-3, reads DSGVTQTPKHLITATGQRVTLRCSPRSGDLSVYWYQQSLDQGLQFLIQYYNGEERAKGNILERFSAQQFPDLHSELNLSSLELGDSALYFCASSVGSGLLTDTQYFGPGTRLTVL.

The genes are TRBV7-8 and TRBJ2-7, with TRBD1 identical over 8 bases. V lost 2 bases, J lost 1 base, and 7 bases stayed unmatched. Germline V gene lookup returns CDR1 SGHVS and CDR2 FQNEAQ. The CDR3 length is 16 residues. The CDR3 DNA follows: TGTGCCAGCAGCTTATCCCAGGGGGCGGGATCCTACGAGCAGTACTTC. Translating it yields CASSLSQGAGSYEQYF.

The rearrangement joins TRBV9 to TRBJ1-2; 7 bases map to TRBD1. Trimming took 8 bases from V and 4 from J; bases not matched to a gene: 8. Germline CDR1 is SGDLS and CDR2 is YYNGEE. This CDR3 region has 13 residues. The DNA of the CDR3 is TGTGCCAGTAGCAGGGGGTCCCCCTATGGCTACACCTTC. Translating it yields CASSRGSPYGYTF.